The rows below give T cell receptor beta chains drawn from one sample of a study of cytomegalovirus exposure and HLA in healthy donors. Produced via immunoSEQ multiplex PCR; TCRdb's table is partial and in-frame only. The repertoire consists of 170,000 or so clones, with about four fifths occurring once and the leading ten covering 4% to 6%. The sequencing sample was made of PBMCs. Every receptor here comes from a man between 18 and 29 years old in good health and CMV-seronegative. Both conserved end residues are part of each CDR3. The order of the fields is CDR3 protein, CDR3 DNA, V gene, clone size, J gene, D gene. The D gene is left open where the match is weak. The listing skips clone size in some rows; elsewhere it reads once, few, many or a size class.

cdr3_aa: CASSSEGANVLTF
cdr3_nt: TGCGCCAGCTCGTCGGAGGGGGCCAACGTCCTGACTTTC
v_call: TRBV10-1
clone_size: .
j_call: TRBJ2-6
d_call: .

cdr3_aa: CASSPSGTGLQETQYF
cdr3_nt: TGTGCCAGCAGCCCCAGTGGGACAGGGTTACAAGAGACCCAGTACTTC
v_call: TRBV7-9
clone_size: .
j_call: TRBJ2-5
d_call: TRBD1

cdr3_aa: CASSQDRTYGYTF
cdr3_nt: TGTGCCAGCAGCCAAGACAGGACCTATGGCTACACCTTC
v_call: TRBV2
clone_size: .
j_call: TRBJ1-2
d_call: .

cdr3_aa: CASSLTANTDTQYF
cdr3_nt: TGTGCCAGCAGCCTAACAGCTAACACAGATACGCAGTATTTT
v_call: TRBV6-5
clone_size: .
j_call: TRBJ2-3
d_call: .

cdr3_aa: CSVVIGTGTPLFGYEQYF
cdr3_nt: TGCAGCGTCGTAATAGGGACAGGAACCCCACTTTTCGGCTACGAGCAGTACTTC
v_call: TRBV29-1
clone_size: .
j_call: TRBJ2-7
d_call: TRBD1

cdr3_aa: CASQDGTGLNEQYF
cdr3_nt: TGTGCCAGCCAAGACGGGACAGGGCTCAACGAGCAGTACTTC
v_call: TRBV2
clone_size: .
j_call: TRBJ2-7
d_call: TRBD1

cdr3_aa: CASTRGLDTEAFF
cdr3_nt: TGCGCCAGCACCAGGGGGCTCGACACTGAAGCTTTCTTT
v_call: TRBV5-1
clone_size: .
j_call: TRBJ1-1
d_call: TRBD1

cdr3_aa: CASSSGTSGSWTGELFF
cdr3_nt: TGTGCCAGCAGTTCCGGGACTAGCGGGAGTTGGACCGGGGAGCTGTTTTTT
v_call: TRBV28
clone_size: .
j_call: TRBJ2-2
d_call: TRBD2

cdr3_aa: CASSLVGGTMNTEAFF
cdr3_nt: TGCGCCAGCAGCTTGGTTGGGGGCACAATGAACACTGAAGCTTTCTTT
v_call: TRBV5-1
clone_size: .
j_call: TRBJ1-1
d_call: .

cdr3_aa: CAISESDRDNEKLFF
cdr3_nt: TGTGCCATCAGTGAGTCGGACAGGGATAATGAAAAACTGTTTTTT
v_call: TRBV10-3
clone_size: .
j_call: TRBJ1-4
d_call: TRBD1

cdr3_aa: CASSFRSGRGSNEQFF
cdr3_nt: TGTGCCAGCAGCTTTCGGAGCGGGAGGGGTTCCAATGAGCAGTTCTTC
v_call: TRBV7-9
clone_size: .
j_call: TRBJ2-1
d_call: TRBD2

cdr3_aa: CAWSVLSGTSTDTQYF
cdr3_nt: TGTGCCTGGAGTGTACTTAGCGGGACTAGCACAGACACGCAGTATTTT
v_call: TRBV30
clone_size: .
j_call: TRBJ2-3
d_call: TRBD2

cdr3_aa: CASSARQGVQPQHF
cdr3_nt: TGTGCCAGCAGTGCCCGACAGGGTGTCCAGCCCCAGCATTTT
v_call: TRBV27
clone_size: .
j_call: TRBJ1-5
d_call: TRBD1

cdr3_aa: CASGLVDRGYNSPLHF
cdr3_nt: TGTGCTAGTGGTTTGGTAGACAGGGGATATAATTCACCCCTCCACTTT
v_call: TRBV12-5
clone_size: .
j_call: TRBJ1-6
d_call: TRBD1

cdr3_aa: CASSTQQGSYGYTF
cdr3_nt: TGTGCCAGTAGTACTCAACAGGGTAGTTATGGCTACACCTTC
v_call: TRBV19
clone_size: .
j_call: TRBJ1-2
d_call: .

cdr3_aa: CASGRTSSYNEQFF
cdr3_nt: TGTGCCAGTGGACGGACTAGCTCCTACAATGAGCAGTTCTTC
v_call: TRBV7-9
clone_size: few
j_call: TRBJ2-1
d_call: TRBD2

cdr3_aa: CSAYRGGTEAFF
cdr3_nt: TGCAGCGCCTACAGGGGGGGCACTGAAGCTTTCTTT
v_call: TRBV29-1
clone_size: .
j_call: TRBJ1-1
d_call: TRBD1

cdr3_aa: CASSQTAYTQYF
cdr3_nt: TGTGCCAGCAGTCAGACAGCATATACGCAGTATTTT
v_call: TRBV7-9
clone_size: .
j_call: TRBJ2-3
d_call: .

cdr3_aa: CASAPRQHGGEQYF
cdr3_nt: TGTGCCAGCGCCCCAAGACAGCATGGTGGCGAGCAGTACTTC
v_call: TRBV7-9
clone_size: .
j_call: TRBJ2-7
d_call: .

cdr3_aa: CASSLRAGARPTDTQYF
cdr3_nt: TGTGCCAGCAGCTTGCGGGCGGGAGCCCGACCTACAGATACGCAGTATTTT
v_call: TRBV5-6
clone_size: .
j_call: TRBJ2-3
d_call: TRBD2

cdr3_aa: CASSPGRQAIQETQYF
cdr3_nt: TGTGCCAGCTCACCAGGTAGGCAGGCGATCCAAGAGACCCAGTACTTC
v_call: TRBV18
clone_size: few
j_call: TRBJ2-5
d_call: .

cdr3_aa: CASSPRPAATYEQYF
cdr3_nt: TGTGCCAGCTCACCACGACCTGCGGCCACCTACGAGCAGTACTTC
v_call: TRBV18
clone_size: .
j_call: TRBJ2-7
d_call: .

cdr3_aa: CASSTGPTGKAFF
cdr3_nt: TGTGCCAGCAGCACGGGACCCACAGGGAAAGCTTTCTTT
v_call: TRBV6-5
clone_size: .
j_call: TRBJ1-1
d_call: .

cdr3_aa: CASKLLPGDEQYF
cdr3_nt: TGTGCCAGCAAACTCCTGCCTGGAGACGAGCAGTACTTC
v_call: TRBV28
clone_size: .
j_call: TRBJ2-7
d_call: .

cdr3_aa: CAISESGSEKLFF
cdr3_nt: TGTGCCATCAGTGAGTCGGGGAGTGAAAAACTGTTTTTT
v_call: TRBV10-3
clone_size: .
j_call: TRBJ1-4
d_call: .

cdr3_aa: CGTRDRAPTGELFF
cdr3_nt: TGTGGAACCCGGGACAGGGCACCCACCGGGGAGCTGTTTTTT
v_call: TRBV19
clone_size: .
j_call: TRBJ2-2
d_call: TRBD1